Listed below are T cell receptor beta chains from one sample, sequenced in a study of T cells in Graves' hyperthyroidism and ophthalmopathy. TCRdb independently ran MiXCR on the multiplex PCR reads; one entry per CDR3 protein. The sample yields roughly 380,000 distinct CDR3 sequences, roughly an eighth seen once. The sample was blood. These receptors all come from a woman aged 18-30 years with Graves' hyperthyroidism. Each CDR3 is given without its conserved first and last residue. Fields, in order: V gene, J gene, clone size, D gene, CDR3 protein. D genes are given only for firm matches. Rows give clone size only sometimes, using once, few, many, or a class for an expanded clone.

TRBV6-1	TRBJ1-2	many	TRBD1	ASSGWTGADYGYT
TRBV29-1	TRBJ2-6	.	TRBD2	SVGLLAGVSGANVLT
TRBV20-1	TRBJ2-3	many	TRBD1	SARPQGVASTDTQY
TRBV6-5	TRBJ2-5	.	TRBD2	ASSYRLAGGIQETQY
TRBV20-1	TRBJ2-1	many	TRBD2	SAPLRASGRGMDEQF
TRBV20-1	TRBJ2-7	.	TRBD2	SARLAGSYEQY
TRBV5-6	TRBJ2-1	many	.	ASSLDAHNEQF
TRBV7-9	TRBJ1-2	many	.	ASSLDRAHGYT
TRBV4-3	TRBJ2-2	.	TRBD2	ASSLRTSAYRGELF
TRBV11-2	TRBJ2-7	many	.	ASSLDWGSYEQY
TRBV11-3	TRBJ2-1	few	.	ASSSRTNTGNEQF
TRBV28	TRBJ2-2	once	TRBD2	ASSLEESGTAGELF
TRBV6-2/TRBV6-3	TRBJ2-4	few	.	ASSESVAKNIQY
TRBV5-1	TRBJ1-2	many	TRBD1	ASSPDEGAYGYT
TRBV27	TRBJ2-3	many	.	ASQQTSTDTQY
TRBV19	TRBJ2-7	.	TRBD2	ASSITGRAGAHEQY